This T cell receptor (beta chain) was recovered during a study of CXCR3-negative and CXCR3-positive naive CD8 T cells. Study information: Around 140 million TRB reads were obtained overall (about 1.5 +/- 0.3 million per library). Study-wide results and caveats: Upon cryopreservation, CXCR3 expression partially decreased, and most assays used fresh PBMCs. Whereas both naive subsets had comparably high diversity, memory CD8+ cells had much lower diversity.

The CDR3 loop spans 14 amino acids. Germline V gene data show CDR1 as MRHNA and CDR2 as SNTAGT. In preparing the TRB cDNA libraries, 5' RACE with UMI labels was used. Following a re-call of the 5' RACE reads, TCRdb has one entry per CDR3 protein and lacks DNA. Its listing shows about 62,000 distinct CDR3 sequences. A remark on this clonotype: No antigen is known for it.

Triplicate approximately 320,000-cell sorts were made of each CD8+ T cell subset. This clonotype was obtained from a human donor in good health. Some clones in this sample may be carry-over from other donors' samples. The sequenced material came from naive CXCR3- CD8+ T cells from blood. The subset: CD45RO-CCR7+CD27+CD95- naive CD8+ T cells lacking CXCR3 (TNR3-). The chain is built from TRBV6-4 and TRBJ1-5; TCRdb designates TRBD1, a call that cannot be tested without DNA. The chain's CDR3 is CASSADRYGQPQHF.